The 14 T cell receptor beta chains listed next were all sequenced from one sample in a study of cytomegalovirus exposure and HLA in healthy donors. In the PCR, 60 Vbeta and 13 Jbeta primers were used. The protocol was immunoSEQ multiplex PCR, while the TCRdb copy is restricted to in-frame clones and leaves out a portion. There are 100,000 to 150,000 clones in the sample; approximately 78% occur only once, and around 9.9% lies in the top ten. The sample taken for sequencing was PBMCs. The receptors shown here come from a man under 40 in good health and CMV-seropositive.

The genes are TRBV5-1 and TRBJ2-6, with D possibly matching TRBD1 (5 bases). The CDR3 consists of 14 residues. The germline gives CDR1 SGHRS, CDR2 YFSETQ. Deletions cut 0 bases from V and 12 bases from J, with 13 bases between. The CDR3 reads CASSLEIGAAVLTF. Written as DNA, the CDR3 is TGCGCCAGCAGCTTGGAGATTGGGGCCGCCGTCCTGACTTTC. The complete variable domain, with remaining parts taken from reference TRBV5-1 and TRBJ2-6, reads KAGVTQTPRYLIKTRGQQVTLSCSPISGHRSVSWYQQTPGQGLQFLFEYFSETQRNKGNFPGRFSGRQFSNSRSEMNVSTLELGDSALYLCASSLEIGAAVLTFGAGSRLTVL.

The chain couples TRBV5-1 to TRBJ2-5; D is unresolved. This CDR3 spans 14 amino acids. CDR1 SGHRS and CDR2 YFSETQ come from the germline V gene. V lost 2 bases to trimming and J lost 5 bases, with 13 bases between them. The CDR3 bases are TGCGCCAGCAGCTTTGGAGCCGGTGGGGAGACCCAGTACTTC. This encodes CASSFGAGGETQYF.

The rearrangement uses TRBV27 and TRBJ2-1; 7 nucleotides line up with TRBD1. The J segment lost 7 bases and the V segment lost 5 bases, leaving 8 bases of the junction unmatched. This CDR3 is 14 amino acids long. From germline, CDR1 is MNHEY and CDR2 SMNVEV (reference sequence). The chain's CDR3 is CASSLRDRANEQFF. As DNA, the CDR3 is TGTGCCAGCAGTCTACGGGACAGAGCAAATGAGCAGTTCTTC.

The table lists this clone with a few counts. The chain employs TRBV12-5 and TRBJ2-1; D perhaps matches TRBD1 (6 bases). There are 16 residues in the CDR3. Trimming shortened V by 2 bases and J by 6 bases, and 17 bases separated the two germline ends. Germline V gene data show CDR1 as LGHNT and CDR2 as FRNRAP. The CDR3 loop is CASGLNPGVYGNEQFF. The CDR3 nucleotides are TGTGCTAGTGGTTTGAACCCAGGGGTATACGGCAATGAGCAGTTCTTC.

The chain joins TRBV29-1 to TRBJ2-3; 7 nucleotides line up with TRBD2. CDR1 is SQVTM and CDR2 is ANQGSEA in the germline V gene. V was clipped by 3 bases and J by 5 bases; unmatched bases: 8. The CDR3 runs to 14 residues. The CDR3 DNA is TGCAGCGTTGAGGGCGGGAGCGGCGGAGATACGCAGTATTTT. Protein sequence: CSVEGGSGGDTQYF.

The V and J genes are TRBV27 and TRBJ2-7; D unclear. With 3 bases removed from V and 0 bases from J, the gap between germline ends came to 15 bases. Germline CDR1 and CDR2: MNHEY and SMNVEV (reference sequence). The CDR3 contains 16 residues. The CDR3 loop reads CASSFSSDISSYEQYF. Here the CDR3 DNA reads TGTGCCAGCAGTTTCAGTTCAGATATCAGCTCCTACGAGCAGTACTTC.

The CDR3 reads CASSYSTGDYEQYF. The CDR3 coding sequence is TGTGCCAGCAGTTACTCAACAGGGGACTACGAGCAGTACTTC. The J gene is TRBJ2-7, the V gene TRBV6-5; TRBD1 matches at 7 bases. V was clipped by 0 bases and J by 3 bases; unmatched bases: 2. The CDR3 runs to 14 residues. The germline gives CDR1 MNHEY, CDR2 SVGAGI.

This clone appeared a few times. The chain joins TRBV5-1 to TRBJ2-3; TRBD1 might be the D (5 bases). There are 14 residues in the CDR3. Trimming stripped 4 bases from V and 1 base from J, with 10 bases between. Looked up from germline, CDR1 is SGHRS and CDR2 is YFSETQ. CDR3 nucleotides: TGCGCCAGCAGCCCCCTGACAGGCACAGATACGCAGTATTTT. Protein product: CASSPLTGTDTQYF.

The chain recombines TRBV10-3 with TRBJ1-3, with D possibly being TRBD1 (5 bases). There are 14 residues in the CDR3. Germline CDR1 reads ENHRY; CDR2 reads SYGVKD. The V and J ends lost 7 bases and 0 bases respectively, with 10 bases between them. The CDR3 is CAIKGRDSGNTIYF. CDR3 sequence (DNA): TGTGCCATCAAAGGCAGGGACTCTGGAAACACCATATATTTT.

The V call is TRBV19, the J call TRBJ2-4, with 8 bases matching TRBD2. The V segment lost 8 bases and the J segment 8 bases; nucleotides outside the gene matches: 11. Germline CDR1 and CDR2: LNHDA and SQIVND (reference sequence). The CDR3 runs 14 residues. The CDR3 DNA is TGTGCCAGTGGTAGCGGGAACGATGGACACATTCAGTACTTC. Translating it yields CASGSGNDGHIQYF.

The V gene is TRBV28, the J gene TRBJ2-7; 9 nucleotides line up with TRBD2. CDR3 length: 15 residues. Germline V gene data show CDR1 as MDHEN and CDR2 as SYDVKM. Trimming at V came to 2 bases and at J to 1 base, leaving 3 bases not matched to a gene. The DNA of the CDR3 is TGTGCCAGCAGTTTAAGTCTAGCGGGGTCCTACGAGCAGTACTTC. Protein sequence: CASSLSLAGSYEQYF. Variable domain in full (rest from reference TRBV28 and TRBJ2-7): DVKVTQSSRYLVKRTGEKVFLECVQDMDHENMFWYRQDPGLGLRLIYFSYDVKMKEKGDIPEGYSVSREKKERFSLILESASTNQTSMYLCASSLSLAGSYEQYFGPGTRLTVT.

V is TRBV4-3 and J is TRBJ1-1; 9 bases agree with TRBD1. Per the germline V gene, CDR1 is LGHNA and CDR2 is YSLEER. J gave up 11 bases and V 1 base, and 8 bases lay outside the gene matches. This CDR3 is built from 14 residues. CDR3 nucleotide sequence: TGCGCCAGCAGCCAAGGATACAGGGGGCCCTCTGCTTTCTTT. Its protein is CASSQGYRGPSAFF.

This clone appeared once. The V gene is TRBV18, the J gene TRBJ2-3; tentative D call: TRBD2 (5 bases). The V gene's germline CDR1 is KGHSH and CDR2 LQKENI. The CDR3 totals 15 residues. Between the trimmed V and J ends, which lost 1 base and 2 bases, there was a span of 10 bases. CDR3 in amino acids: CASSPQAGHTDTQYF. As DNA, the CDR3 is TGTGCCAGCTCACCACAGGCGGGTCACACAGATACGCAGTATTTT.

The gene calls are TRBV5-1 and TRBJ1-3; the D gene is possibly TRBD1 (5 bases). V lost 1 base to trimming and J lost 0 bases, with 17 bases between them. CDR3 size: 18 residues. CDR1 is SGHRS and CDR2 is YFSETQ in the germline V gene. The CDR3 region is CASSLPHRSDHSGNTIYF. The CDR3 bases are TGCGCCAGCAGCTTGCCCCACAGGAGCGACCACTCTGGAAACACCATATATTTT.